Each of the 26 T cell receptor beta chains below was sequenced from the same sample in a study of tumor and adjacent non-tumor tissue in lung cancer. RNA was extracted from bulk tissue without any cell sorting. The library came from three nested PCR rounds adapted from ARM-PCR protocols. TCRdb re-derived calls from the multiplex PCR reads in MiXCR, one entry per CDR3 protein. The data contain under 95,000 distinct CDR3 sequences, around two thirds of them singletons. Sequencing input: lung tumor tissue. All receptors come from a man between 65 and 85 years old with non-small cell lung cancer.

This clonotype was recorded only once. The chain has TRBV12-3 or TRBV12-4 and TRBJ2-5, with 8 positions matching TRBD1. V gave up 11 bases and J gave up 1 base; unmatched junction bases: 9. The CDR3 is 14 residues long. CDR3 bases: TGTGCCTGCGGTTTGACAGGGGCCCAAGAGACCCAGTACTTC. Protein product: CACGLTGAQETQYF.

As for this clonotype: A read error may account for a junction end that differs from germline. The rearrangement uses TRBV11-2 and TRBJ1-2; D is unresolved. Germline V lookup: CDR1 SGHAT, CDR2 FQNNGV. This CDR3 spans 14 amino acids. Here the CDR3 reads CASNLDFRSYGYTF. The CDR3 DNA is TGTGCCAGCAACTTAGATTTTCGAAGCTATGGATACACCTTC.

V is TRBV11-2 and J is TRBJ1-5; TRBD1 aligns across 9 bases. The CDR3 is made up of 15 amino acids. Germline V lookup: CDR1 SGHAT, CDR2 FQNNGV. V was pared by 6 bases and J by 4 bases, with 7 bases of the junction left unmatched. The CDR3 DNA follows: TGTGCCAGCAGTTGGACAGGGGATCCTAATCAGCCCCAGCATTTT. Amino acids: CASSWTGDPNQPQHF.

Regarding this clonotype: Possible read error: a much larger clone is one base away. The CDR3 region is CATLGYSYEEYF. For the CDR3, the DNA is TGTGCCACCCTAGGGTACTCCTACGAGGAGTACTTC. This rearrangement joins TRBV28 to TRBJ2-7, with D unclear. Looked up from germline, CDR1 is MDHEN and CDR2 is SYDVKM. The CDR3 consists of 12 residues.

A remark on this clonotype: A junction end diverges from the germline sequence, so it may reflect a read error. This chain joins TRBV11-2 and TRBJ2-5; tentatively, D is TRBD2 (6 bases). This CDR3 is 15 amino acids long. Germline loops: CDR1 SGHAT, CDR2 FQNNGV. The CDR3 DNA reads TGTGCCAACAGCTTTAGTCGCGGGGACCAAGAGGCCCAGTACTTC. Protein sequence: CANSFSRGDQEAQYF.

About this clonotype itself: The junction and the germline gene differ at one end; a read error may be behind it. The chain uses TRBV7-6 and TRBJ2-7, with 9 bases aligning to TRBD1. From germline, CDR1 is SGHVS and CDR2 FNYEAQ. The CDR3 consists of 14 residues. The CDR3 nucleotides read TGTGCCTGCAGCCCCCGACAGGGGGTCGGCGAGCAGTACTTC. As protein: CACSPRQGVGEQYF.

This clonotype rates as medium-sized. The rearrangement uses TRBV6-5 and TRBJ2-1, with a possible D match to TRBD2 (6 bases). Germline loops: CDR1 MNHEY, CDR2 SVGAGI. The CDR3 is 14 residues long. Trimming removed 8 bases from V and 2 bases from J, with 13 bases in between. The CDR3 protein is CASRQWGAYNEQFF. CDR3 bases: TGTGCCAGCCGACAGTGGGGGGCCTACAATGAGCAGTTCTTC.

The genes are TRBV5-6 and TRBJ2-3, with a tentative D call TRBD1 (5 bases). Deletions cut 2 bases from V and 3 bases from J, with 13 bases between. Germline-derived CDR1 and CDR2 are SGHDT and YYEEEE. This CDR3 has 15 residues. CDR3 in amino acids: CASSFEPPGTDTQYF. CDR3 nucleotides: TGTGCCAGCAGCTTCGAGCCCCCAGGGACAGATACGCAGTATTTT.

The rearrangement links TRBV5-1 to TRBJ2-5; 7 positions agree with TRBD1. Germline assignment: CDR1 SGHRS and CDR2 YFSETQ. This CDR3 has 12 residues. The CDR3 region is CTNSTGEETQYF. CDR3 DNA sequence: TGCACCAACAGCACAGGGGAGGAGACCCAGTACTTC.

Concerning this clonotype itself: One end of the junction varies from germline; a read error may be responsible. V and J are TRBV4-1 and TRBJ2-5; either TRBD1 or TRBD2 may supply D (5 bases each). The V gene's germline CDR1 is MGHRA and CDR2 YSYEKL. This CDR3 region has 13 residues. DNA of the CDR3: TGCGCCAGCAGTCAAGGGGACGGGGAGACCCAGTACTTC. Protein: CASSQGDGETQYF.

On this clonotype: Germline is not matched at one junction end, which may reflect a read error. The genes are TRBV24-1 and TRBJ1-5; no reliable D call. Germline CDR1 is KGHDR and CDR2 is SFDVKD. CDR3 length: 12 amino acids. CDR3 residues: CATSDQYQSQHF. CDR3 nucleotides: TGTGCCACCAGTGACCAGTATCAGTCCCAACATTTT.

A remark on this clonotype: An end of the junction differs from the germline gene, which may be a read error. The chain uses TRBV10-3 and TRBJ1-2, with 7 bases aligning to TRBD1. The CDR3 extends over 12 amino acids. Germline CDR1 and CDR2: ENHRY and SYGVKD. The CDR3 protein is CGISQGGCGYTF. Here the CDR3 DNA reads TGTGGCATCAGCCAGGGGGGCTGTGGCTACACCTTC.

The chain carries TRBV6-6 and TRBJ1-2; 8 bases align to TRBD1. The CDR3 runs to 13 residues. The germline CDR1 and CDR2 sequences are MNHNY and SVGAGI (reference sequence). The V and J ends lost 6 bases and 4 bases, in that order; junction bases with no gene match: 4. CDR3 nucleotide sequence: TGTGCCAGCAGACCGGGGACAGGCTATGGCTACACCTTC. Translating it yields CASRPGTGYGYTF.

This clonotype was counted many times. The J gene is TRBJ2-2, the V gene TRBV29-1, with D hard to call. Germline assignment: CDR1 SQVTM and CDR2 ANQGSEA. The CDR3 runs 10 residues. V lost 8 bases and J lost 5, with 6 bases in between. CDR3: CSIQTGELFF. The DNA for the CDR3 is TGCAGCATACAGACCGGGGAGCTGTTTTTT.

This clonotype has more than one count but fewer than ten. The chain has TRBV20-1 and TRBJ2-1, with a possible D match to TRBD2 (6 bases). The CDR3 has 11 residues. Germline CDR1 reads DFQATT; CDR2 reads SNEGSKA (reference sequence). V was cut by 5 bases and J by 9 bases, with 11 bases left in between. The CDR3 spells CSAPDYTEQFF. CDR3 DNA: TGCAGTGCTCCGGACTATACTGAGCAGTTCTTC.

As to this clonotype: Likely a read error: the CDR3 ends without its conserved phenylalanine or tryptophan. The rearrangement uses TRBV11-1 and TRBJ2-3; D is unresolved. The CDR3 has 13 residues. With 7 bases removed from V and 5 bases from J, the gap between germline ends came to 13 bases. The V gene's germline CDR1 is SGHAT and CDR2 FQDESV (reference sequence). For the CDR3, the DNA is TGTGCCAGCAACTCTGGACGAGGAGATACGCAGTATCTT. Translating it yields CASNSGRGDTQYL.

This clonotype has just one count. The conserved closing phenylalanine or tryptophan is absent in this CDR3, likely reflecting a read error. The DNA is left out, because the CDR3 cannot be placed on it with certainty; the CDR3 is given as TCRdb lists it. The rearrangement uses TRBV11-2 and TRBJ2-5; the table's TRBD1 call for D was not verified on the DNA. The germline V gene has CDR1 SGHAT and CDR2 FQNNGV. Counting both end residues, the CDR3 totals 14 amino acids. The chain's CDR3 is CASSLGQGGETQYY.

This clonotype is classed as medium-sized. The chain uses TRBV11-2 and TRBJ2-7; 10 bases are a match to TRBD1. V lost 7 bases to trimming and J lost 6 bases; unmatched junction nucleotides: 15. Germline V gene lookup returns CDR1 SGHAT and CDR2 FQNNGV. The CDR3 is 16 residues long. CDR3 region: CASKPSPGTGVREQYF. In DNA, the CDR3 is TGTGCCAGCAAACCTAGCCCAGGGACAGGGGTACGCGAGCAGTACTTC.

The genes are TRBV4-1 and TRBJ2-2; D might be TRBD1 (6 bases). Deletions cut 0 bases from V and 7 bases from J, with 15 bases between. The germline V gene has CDR1 MGHRA and CDR2 YSYEKL. This CDR3 is built from 16 residues. DNA for the CDR3: TGCGCCAGCAGCCAAGAACAAACAGGGCCCCACGGGGAGCTGTTTTTT. It codes for CASSQEQTGPHGELFF.

This clonotype came up many times. The rearrangement uses TRBV7-9 and TRBJ2-7; D possibly uses TRBD1 or TRBD2 (5 bases each). Germline CDR1 SEHNR, CDR2 FQNEAQ (reference sequence). With 1 base removed from V and 3 bases from J, the gap between germline ends came to 13 bases. The CDR3 covers 15 residues. CDR3 protein: CASSLGGSPNYEQYF. In DNA, the CDR3 is TGTGCCAGCAGCTTAGGGGGGTCGCCCAACTACGAGCAGTACTTC.

This clonotype showed up just a few times. A much larger clone differs by one base, so this may be a read error. V and J are TRBV5-5 and TRBJ1-1; no reliable D call. The germline V and J ends were trimmed by 3 bases and 8 bases, with 23 bases remaining between them. Germline CDR1 and CDR2: SGHKS and YYEKEE (reference sequence). There are 16 residues in the CDR3. CDR3 in DNA: TGTGCCAGCAGCTCCATTTCCCTGGGCCGACGACGGGAAGCTTTCTTT. Amino acids: CASSSISLGRRREAFF.

This rearrangement joins TRBV7-9 to TRBJ1-1; 8 bases are a match to TRBD1. V lost 6 bases and J lost 4; bases outside the gene matches: 16. The CDR3 is 17 residues long. Looked up from germline, CDR1 is SEHNR and CDR2 is FQNEAQ (reference sequence). CDR3 bases: TGTGCCAGCAGTCAGACCCCTGGACAGGGAATGGGCACTGAAGCTTTCTTT. Translated, it gives CASSQTPGQGMGTEAFF.

V and J are TRBV6-1 and TRBJ2-7, with 13 bases lining up with TRBD2. Germline CDR1 MNHNS, CDR2 SASEGT. Trimming at V came to 2 bases and at J to 5 bases, leaving 3 bases not matched to a gene. The CDR3 is made up of 15 amino acids. CDR3 nucleotide sequence: TGTGCCAGCAGTGAACGGACTAGCGGGGGCAACGAGCAGTACTTC. This gives the protein CASSERTSGGNEQYF.

CDR3 nucleotide sequence: TGTTTCAGCAGACAGGGTACCGGGGAGCTGTTTTTT. Translation: CFSRQGTGELFF. This chain connects TRBV6-1 to TRBJ2-2, with 7 bases fitting TRBD1. Germline V CDR1 and CDR2: MNHNS, SASEGT. The CDR3 totals 12 residues.

The chain is built from TRBV20-1 and TRBJ2-7, with 9 bases matching TRBD2. This CDR3 spans 16 amino acids. Germline loops: CDR1 DFQATT, CDR2 SNEGSKA (reference sequence). Trimming removed 6 bases from V and 3 bases from J; junction bases left unmatched: 15. The CDR3 here is CSASGGPGTSSYEQYF. For the CDR3, the DNA is TGCAGTGCCTCAGGTGGTCCGGGGACTAGCAGCTACGAGCAGTACTTC.

V is TRBV28 and J is TRBJ2-1; TRBD2 agrees at 14 bases. Germline V CDR1 and CDR2: MDHEN, SYDVKM. The CDR3 covers 15 residues. Losses at the gene ends were 9 bases for V and 9 bases for J; bases not matched to a gene: 10. The CDR3 DNA reads TGTGCCAGTAATTTGACTAGCGGGGGGGCCATTGAGCAGTTCTTC. Residues: CASNLTSGGAIEQFF.